The clone carrying this TCR beta chain was observed a few times. RNA was extracted and reverse transcribed into cDNA as the sequencing template. TCRdb keeps only in-frame clones here, not all; method: immunoSEQ multiplex PCR. The sample lists roughly 200,000 clones, about 60% occurring once. The sample comes from a study of CD8+ T cells in alopecia areata. V lost 7 bases and J 3 bases, leaving 13 bases between the germline ends. CDR1 SQVTM and CDR2 ANQGSEA come from the germline V gene. The CDR3 totals 12 residues. This sample's treatment: oral pan-JAK inhibitor, 5-10 mg twice daily. Sequenced material: CD4+ T cells sorted from blood, taken at week 4, from a patient treated with tofacitinib. The clonotype was recovered from a human donor with alopecia areata. The genes are TRBV29-1 and TRBJ2-7; D might be TRBD2 (5 bases). The CDR3 DNA follows: TGCAGCGGGGTGGCGGGCCGCTACGAGCAGTACTTC. This codes for CSGVAGRYEQYF.